The rows below give T cell receptor beta chains drawn from one sample of a study of cytomegalovirus exposure and HLA in healthy donors. Profiling relied on immunoSEQ multiplex PCR, and the TCRdb table lists in-frame clones only, not all of them. The sample contains under 200,000 clones, approximately 86% of which appear only once. Material for sequencing was PBMCs. These receptors all stem from a woman between 18 and 29 years old in good health and CMV-seronegative. CDR3s include the opening cysteine and the closing phenylalanine or tryptophan. D genes are given only for firm matches. Clone size is shown for a subset of rows, as once, few, many or a class of expanded clone.

J gene	D gene	V gene	clone size	CDR3 DNA	CDR3 protein
TRBJ2-7	-	TRBV27	-	TGTGCCAGCAGTAAGAGACTAGTAACGGGATACGAGCAGTACTTC	CASSKRLVTGYEQYF
TRBJ1-2	-	TRBV10-3	-	TGTGCCATCATGGCGGGGGGCGGTGGCTACACCTTC	CAIMAGGGGYTF
TRBJ2-2	TRBD1	TRBV6-5	-	TGTGCCAGCAGTTACGGACAGGGGCCACTCGCCGGGGAGCTGTTTTTT	CASSYGQGPLAGELFF
TRBJ1-5	TRBD1	TRBV6-5	-	TGTGCCAGCAGTTCCTCTTCGACAGGGCGGCAGCCCCAGCATTTT	CASSSSSTGRQPQHF
TRBJ2-5	TRBD2	TRBV10-2	-	TGCGCCAGCAGACTAGCGGGAGGAGGAGAGACCCAGTACTTC	CASRLAGGGETQYF
TRBJ2-5	-	TRBV4-2	-	TGTGCCAGCAGCCAAGATCCGCAGGGGGAGGATGGGGAGACCCAGTACTTC	CASSQDPQGEDGETQYF
TRBJ2-7	TRBD1	TRBV2	few	TGTGCCAGCAGTCCTCCGGGGACAGTATCCGAGCAGTACTTC	CASSPPGTVSEQYF
TRBJ1-1	TRBD1	TRBV6-1	few	TGTGCCAGCATTCGAGACAGGGACACTGAAGCTTTCTTT	CASIRDRDTEAFF
TRBJ2-5	TRBD1	TRBV5-1	-	TGCGCCAGCAGCTTGGAAGGCTGGGACAGGGTGACAGGGACCCAGTACTTC	CASSLEGWDRVTGTQYF
TRBJ2-3	TRBD2	TRBV28	-	TGTGCCAGCAGTTCAAGCGGGAGGACAGATACGCAGTATTTT	CASSSSGRTDTQYF
TRBJ2-7	TRBD1	TRBV27	once	TGTGCCAGCGGGACAGAGAACTACGAGCAGTACTTC	CASGTENYEQYF
TRBJ1-1	TRBD1	TRBV10-3	-	TGTGCCAGCGGGACAGGGGCGAACACTGAAGCTTTCTTT	CASGTGANTEAFF
TRBJ1-1	-	TRBV27	-	TGTGCCAGCAGTTCCCGGGTGAACACTGAAGCTTTCTTT	CASSSRVNTEAFF
TRBJ2-1	-	TRBV18	-	TGTGCCAGCTCACCACCATTGTTTAGAGAACAGTTCTTC	CASSPPLFREQFF
TRBJ1-4	-	TRBV27	-	TGTGCCAGCAGTTTAAGGACACTTAATGAAAAACTGTTTTTT	CASSLRTLNEKLFF
TRBJ1-4	TRBD1	TRBV27	-	TGTGCCAGCAGGGGACAGGGTAATGAAAAACTGTTTTTT	CASRGQGNEKLFF
TRBJ2-6	-	TRBV30	few	TGTGCCTGGGATTCGGGGGCTGGGGCCAACGTCCTGACTTTC	CAWDSGAGANVLTF
TRBJ2-3	-	TRBV7-9	-	TGTGCCAGCAGCTTAGATGGAGGGGAGGATACGCAGTATTTT	CASSLDGGEDTQYF
TRBJ2-1	TRBD2	TRBV4-1	-	TGCGCCAGCAGCCCAGGGGGTAGCGGGAGCTCCTACAATGAGCAGTTCTTC	CASSPGGSGSSYNEQFF
TRBJ1-1	-	TRBV5-1	-	TGCGCCAGCACCCTATTTCCAGGGAGGGTCACTGAAGCTTTCTTT	CASTLFPGRVTEAFF
TRBJ1-1	TRBD1	TRBV5-1	few	TGCGCCAGCAGCTTGGTGGATTTGACAGGGGGTAGGAGCACTGAAGCTTTCTTT	CASSLVDLTGGRSTEAFF
TRBJ2-3	-	TRBV6-5	-	TGTGCCAGCAGTTACTCGCGACAAGCAGATACGCAGTATTTT	CASSYSRQADTQYF
TRBJ1-6	TRBD1	TRBV9	once	TGTGCCAGCAGCAGACAGGGGGGATCCAATTCACCCCTCCACTTT	CASSRQGGSNSPLHF
TRBJ2-1	TRBD2	TRBV5-1	-	TGCGCCAGCAGGAAACTAGCGGGGGGGTTACGCAATGAGCAGTTCTTC	CASRKLAGGLRNEQFF
TRBJ1-1	-	TRBV27	once	TGTGCCAGCAGTTTACTGAGCATGAACACTGAAGCTTTCTTT	CASSLLSMNTEAFF
TRBJ1-3	-	TRBV19	-	TGTGCCAGTAGTACACGACTGCTCTCTGGAAACACCATATATTTT	CASSTRLLSGNTIYF
TRBJ2-7	-	TRBV5-1	-	TGCGCCAGCAGCTTGGGGACAGCTAGCTACGAGCAGTACTTC	CASSLGTASYEQYF
TRBJ2-5	-	TRBV28	-	TGTGCCAGCAGTCCGGACCAAGAGACCCAGTACTTC	CASSPDQETQYF
TRBJ2-5	-	TRBV27	-	TGTGCCAGCAGTCAAATAGAGAGTCAAGAGACCCAGTACTTC	CASSQIESQETQYF
TRBJ1-1	-	TRBV5-6	-	TGTGCCAGCAGCTTGAAACCTGGGGGGGCTTTCTTT	CASSLKPGGAFF
TRBJ1-1	-	TRBV29-1	-	TGCAGCGTTTCGCCAGTGATCTTGAACACTGAAGCTTTCTTT	CSVSPVILNTEAFF
TRBJ2-6	-	TRBV5-1	-	TGCGCCAGCAGCCCCTACGGACTGATCTCTGGGGCCAACGTCCTGACTTTC	CASSPYGLISGANVLTF
TRBJ2-7	-	TRBV28	few	TGTGCCAGCAGTTGGGCTAGCGTTTCCTACGAGCAGTACTTC	CASSWASVSYEQYF
TRBJ1-6	TRBD1	TRBV28	-	TGTGCCAGCAGACTCTCCGGACAGGGAAGGGATTCACCCCTCCACTTT	CASRLSGQGRDSPLHF
TRBJ2-5	-	TRBV27	-	TGTGCCAGCAGTAAGAACAGGCAGTACCAAGAGACCCAGTACTTC	CASSKNRQYQETQYF
TRBJ2-5	-	TRBV5-1	-	TGCGCCAGCAGCTCGGGGACTCGCCAAAGCCAAGAGACCCAGTACTTC	CASSSGTRQSQETQYF
TRBJ1-2	-	TRBV6-1	-	TGTGCCAGCAGTGAAGTCGGGCTAGCGGGCTACACCTTC	CASSEVGLAGYTF